This entry describes one T cell receptor beta chain. This sample is drawn from a study of CD8+CD57+ T cells in acquired aplastic anemia. Trimming removed 6 bases at V and 5 bases at J, with 22 bases between. CDR1 is SNHLY, CDR2 FYNNEI, per germline. The CDR3 length is 16 residues. For CDR3 and TCR beta VDJ profiling, genomic DNA was the template used. TCRdb itself ran the reads through MiXCR, one entry per CDR3 protein. The data hold under 250,000 distinct CDR3 sequences, with 34% observed a single time. The sequenced sample consisted of sorted CD4+, CD8+, or CD8+CD57+ T cells (not recorded which) from PBMCs. This chain uses TRBV2 with TRBJ1-1; tentatively, D is TRBD1 (5 bases). This sequence originates from a human donor in good health, serving as a control. For the CDR3, the DNA is TGTGCCAGCAGCGTACACAAACAGGAGGCTCGAACTGAAGCTTTCTTT. Translation: CASSVHKQEARTEAFF.